One sample yielded the 15 T cell receptor beta chains listed below, sequenced in a study of lymphopenia after photon versus proton radiotherapy. The table came from immunoSEQ multiplex PCR; TCRdb's copy has only in-frame clones and leaves some out. The sample includes around 62,000 clones, around 84% of them seen just once. The material was peripheral blood, obtained from a patient treated with proton-based radiotherapy. These receptors all stem from a man aged 55 to 69 with pancreatic cancer.

J is TRBJ1-3 and V is TRBV28; D ambiguous. Per the germline V gene, CDR1 is MDHEN and CDR2 is SYDVKM. The CDR3 runs 15 residues. Trimming took off 3 bases at V and 2 bases at J, with 11 bases between the two ends. This CDR3 is CASSFNQRTGNTIYF. The CDR3 DNA reads TGTGCCAGCAGTTTCAATCAACGGACTGGAAACACCATATATTTT. Based on the CDR3 plus reference TRBV28 and TRBJ1-3, the full variable domain is DVKVTQSSRYLVKRTGEKVFLECVQDMDHENMFWYRQDPGLGLRLIYFSYDVKMKEKGDIPEGYSVSREKKERFSLILESASTNQTSMYLCASSFNQRTGNTIYFGEGSWLTVV.

This clone was seen more than once but under ten times. The CDR3 loop reads CASSPAGPRNTEAFF. The CDR3, as DNA: TGTGCCAGCAGCCCAGCCGGGCCCCGGAACACTGAAGCTTTCTTT. V usage is TRBV11-2 and J usage is TRBJ1-1; D unresolved. Germline CDR1 reads SGHAT; CDR2 reads FQNNGV. The CDR3 has 15 amino acids. Deletions cut 5 bases from V and 1 base from J, with 14 bases between. The full variable domain, its missing parts supplied by reference TRBV11-2 and TRBJ1-1, is EAGVAQSPRYKIIEKRQSVAFWCNPISGHATLYWYQQILGQGPKLLIQFQNNGVVDDSQLPKDRFSAERLKGVDSTLKIQPAKLEDSAVYLCASSPAGPRNTEAFFGQGTRLTVV.

The chain employs TRBV5-1 and TRBJ1-2, with TRBD1 matching 7 bases. Per the germline V gene, CDR1 is SGHRS and CDR2 is YFSETQ. The CDR3 has 15 amino acids. Germline trimming cut 4 bases from V and 4 bases from J; bases unmatched to any gene: 10. Here the CDR3 reads CASSATTGSGYGYTF. CDR3 nucleotides: TGCGCCAGCAGCGCAACGACAGGGTCGGGCTATGGCTACACCTTC.

The J gene is TRBJ2-3, the V gene TRBV6-1; 8 positions agree with TRBD2. The CDR3 sequence is 15 residues long. The trim removed 8 bases at V and 4 bases at J, leaving 11 bases unmatched. Germline V gene sequence: CDR1 MNHNS, CDR2 SASEGT. CDR3 nucleotides: TGTGCCAGCGTGCTAGCGGGCGGCGGAGCAGATACGCAGTATTTT. This sequence encodes CASVLAGGGADTQYF.

This clone was picked up one time. V and J are TRBV6-6 and TRBJ2-2; D gene uncertain. The CDR3 length is 12 residues. V was trimmed by 5 bases and J by 4 bases, leaving 5 bases between them. Germline loops: CDR1 MNHNY, CDR2 SVGAGI (reference sequence). Here the CDR3 reads CASSVSTGELFF. The CDR3 nucleotides are TGTGCCAGCAGTGTTAGCACCGGGGAGCTGTTTTTT.

The chain carries TRBV28 and TRBJ2-7; D is possibly TRBD1 (5 bases). Trimming cost V 7 bases and J 3 bases, with 16 bases left between them. This CDR3 has 14 residues. Per germline, CDR1 MDHEN and CDR2 SYDVKM. The CDR3, as DNA: TGTGCCAGCATGACACTTAGGGGCTACTACGAGCAGTACTTC. Translating it yields CASMTLRGYYEQYF.

The CDR3 sequence: CASYSSPLSFEQYF. CDR3 DNA: TGTGCCAGCTATAGCTCCCCTTTAAGTTTCGAGCAGTACTTC. J is TRBJ2-7 and V is TRBV5-6; D call uncertain. The CDR3 is 14 residues long. CDR1 SGHDT and CDR2 YYEEEE come from the germline V gene. Trimming took 7 bases from V and 6 from J, leaving 20 bases between them.

The chain has TRBV11-3 and TRBJ1-1; D is ambiguous. This CDR3 is 14 amino acids long. The germline gives CDR1 SGHNT, CDR2 YENEEA. Trimming pared 1 base from V and 0 bases from J, leaving 6 bases between. Here the CDR3 DNA reads TGTGCCAGCAGCTTAGGGCGTTTGAACACTGAAGCTTTCTTT. Its translation: CASSLGRLNTEAFF.

The chain recombines TRBV4-1 with TRBJ1-3, with D possibly TRBD1 on 5 matching bases. Germline values: CDR1 MGHRA, CDR2 YSYEKL. V lost 0 bases to trimming and J lost 0 bases, with 12 bases between them. CDR3 size: 17 residues. This CDR3 is CASSQEAGRYSGNTIYF. The CDR3 coding sequence is TGCGCCAGCAGCCAAGAGGCAGGGCGATACTCTGGAAACACCATATATTTT.

CDR3 in DNA: TGTGCCAGCAGCGTAGGAGGTAGCGGGGGCTCCTACAATGAGCAGTTCTTC. Its translation: CASSVGGSGGSYNEQFF. The chain joins TRBV9 to TRBJ2-1; 9 bases align to TRBD2. The CDR3 runs to 17 residues. Trimming cost V 0 bases and J 0 bases; bases outside gene matches: 4. From germline, CDR1 is SGDLS and CDR2 YYNGEE.

The chain uses TRBV2 and TRBJ2-1, with D possibly TRBD2 on 5 matching bases. The V gene's germline CDR1 is SNHLY and CDR2 FYNNEI. The CDR3 covers 11 residues. Deletions cut 5 bases from V and 9 bases from J, with 8 bases between. The CDR3 loop is CASSRGLEQFF. As DNA, the CDR3 is TGTGCCAGCAGTCGAGGACTTGAGCAGTTCTTC. Using reference TRBV2 and TRBJ2-1 for the parts outside the CDR3, the full variable domain is EPEVTQTPSHQVTQMGQEVILRCVPISNHLYFYWYRQILGQKVEFLVSFYNNEISEKSEIFDDQFSVERPDGSNFTLKIRSTKLEDSAMYFCASSRGLEQFFGPGTRLTVL.

This chain links TRBV5-4 with TRBJ2-1; D remains unclear. Germline assignment: CDR1 SGHNT and CDR2 YYREEE (reference sequence). V dropped 4 bases and J dropped 8 bases, with 13 bases sitting between them. The CDR3 consists of 13 residues. The CDR3 DNA follows: TGTGCCAGCAGCCCGAAGAGGACCGATGAGCAGTTCTTC. Its protein product is CASSPKRTDEQFF.

This chain connects TRBV2 to TRBJ1-3; D remains unclear. The CDR3 runs to 14 residues. V was cut by 7 bases and J by 1 base, with 11 bases left in between. Germline loops: CDR1 SNHLY, CDR2 FYNNEI. The CDR3 spells CASMPRVSGNTIYF. The CDR3 DNA follows: TGTGCCAGCATGCCTAGGGTATCTGGAAACACCATATATTTT.

J is TRBJ2-1 and V is TRBV5-4; D gene uncertain. The V and J ends lost 5 bases and 0 bases respectively, with 12 bases between them. Germline assignment: CDR1 SGHNT and CDR2 YYREEE (reference sequence). The CDR3 consists of 15 residues. The CDR3, as DNA: TGTGCCAGCAGTCCGGACGTGAGCTCCTACAATGAGCAGTTCTTC. As protein: CASSPDVSSYNEQFF. Based on the CDR3 plus reference TRBV5-4 and TRBJ2-1, the full variable domain is ETGVTQSPTHLIKTRGQQVTLRCSSQSGHNTVSWYQQALGQGPQFIFQYYREEENGRGNFPPRFSGLQFPNYSSELNVNALELDDSALYLCASSPDVSSYNEQFFGPGTRLTVL.

This sequence joins TRBV19 and TRBJ2-1; D gene uncertain. Germline CDR1 LNHDA, CDR2 SQIVND (reference sequence). This CDR3 contains 14 residues. V gave up 5 bases and J gave up 3 bases, with 11 bases separating them. The CDR3 DNA is TGTGCCAGTAGTGCCCCTCCTAACTACAATGAGCAGTTCTTC. Its translation is CASSAPPNYNEQFF.